The 6 T cell receptor beta chains below all came from one sample that was sequenced in a study of T cells in Graves' hyperthyroidism and ophthalmopathy. The CDR3 regions of TCR beta were amplified from RNA transcripts. Primed by the HTBI set, a first-round RT-PCR was run on the TCR CDR3. TCRdb re-derived calls from the multiplex PCR reads in MiXCR, one entry per CDR3 protein. The table includes roughly 700,000 distinct CDR3 sequences, about 14% detected once. Sequenced input: blood. The receptors were sampled from a young woman with Graves' hyperthyroidism.

This clonotype was seen a handful of times. CDR3 sequence: CASRSNRGSYNSPLHF. In DNA, the CDR3 is TGTGCCAGCAGATCTAATAGGGGTTCCTATAATTCACCCCTCCACTTT. The chain combines TRBV12-3 or TRBV12-4 with TRBJ1-6, with D perhaps matching TRBD1 (5 bases). The V end was cut by 6 bases, the J end by 1 base, with 13 bases between. The CDR3 is 16 residues long.

The sample holds a few counts of this clonotype. This chain joins TRBV7-3 and TRBJ1-1; D is unclear. The CDR3 is 15 amino acids. Per the germline V gene, CDR1 is SGHTA and CDR2 is FQGTGA. Deletions cut 5 bases from V and 5 bases from J, with 18 bases between. CDR3 in amino acids: CASSVLGSSATEAFF. The CDR3 DNA sequence: TGTGCCAGCAGCGTCCTAGGGAGTTCAGCAACTGAAGCTTTCTTT. Filled out from reference TRBV7-3 and TRBJ1-1, the complete variable domain reads GAGVSQTPSNKVTEKGKYVELRCDPISGHTALYWYRQSLGQGPEFLIYFQGTGAADDSGLPNDRFFAVRPEGSVSTLKIQRTERGDSAVYLCASSVLGSSATEAFFGQGTRLTVV.

This clonotype has ten or more counts. V gene TRBV29-1 combines with J gene TRBJ2-1; 7 nucleotides match TRBD1. CDR1 is SQVTM and CDR2 is ANQGSEA in the germline V gene. Trimming took 4 bases from V and 6 from J; bases not matched to a gene: 9. The CDR3 has 14 amino acids. This CDR3 is CSVVNFDRVNEQFF. For the CDR3, the DNA is TGCAGCGTTGTCAATTTCGACAGGGTCAATGAGCAGTTCTTC.

In its sample, this clonotype was seen a few times. CDR3 in DNA: TGTGCCTGGTCTCATGGGGAGACCCAGTACTTC. Its translation is CAWSHGETQYF. The J gene is TRBJ2-5, the V gene TRBV30; D uncertain. Trimming removed 5 bases from V and 5 bases from J, with 9 bases in between. The CDR3 runs to 11 residues. Germline CDR1 reads GTSNPN; CDR2 reads SVGIG (reference sequence).

This clonotype was found a few times. The chain joins TRBV29-1 to TRBJ2-6; D assignment may be TRBD1 or TRBD2 (5 bases each). Germline V gene sequence: CDR1 SQVTM, CDR2 ANQGSEA. The V and J ends lost 4 bases and 2 bases respectively, with 6 bases between them. There are 13 residues in the CDR3. CDR3 sequence (DNA): TGCAGCGTTGGGGGACCTGGGGCCAACGTCCTGACTTTC. It codes for CSVGGPGANVLTF.

The J gene is TRBJ1-1, the V gene TRBV6-4; D remains unclear. The CDR3 loop spans 11 amino acids. V lost 3 bases and J lost 7, with 6 bases in between. CDR1 and CDR2 (germline): MRHNA, SNTAGT. As DNA, the CDR3 is TGTGCCAGCAGTGAGAATGGTGAAGCTTTCTTT. This encodes CASSENGEAFF.